These 5 T cell receptor beta chains came from one sample sequenced in a study of blood T cell repertoires in COVID-19. The assay was immunoSEQ multiplex PCR, and TCRdb's table has in-frame clones only and misses some. The sample carries about 260,000 clones, around 93% recorded once. Specimen: PBMCs or T cells enriched from blood (not recorded which). Source of these receptors: a man aged 40-55 years who had been exposed to COVID-19.

This chain joins TRBV7-3 and TRBJ2-1; D call uncertain. Trimming took 5 bases from V and 4 from J, leaving 9 bases between them. Germline V gene lookup returns CDR1 SGHTA and CDR2 FQGTGA. This CDR3 contains 13 residues. CDR3 sequence: CASSQNLYNEQFF. The DNA of the CDR3 is TGTGCCAGCAGCCAAAATTTGTACAATGAGCAGTTCTTC.

The rearrangement links TRBV9 to TRBJ2-1, with D possibly being TRBD1 (5 bases). Trimming removed 4 bases at V and 0 bases at J, with 17 bases between. Per germline, CDR1 SGDLS and CDR2 YYNGEE. This CDR3 spans 17 amino acids. Here the CDR3 reads CASSPQLGASSYNEQFF. In nucleotides, the CDR3 is TGTGCCAGCAGCCCCCAATTAGGGGCCAGCTCCTACAATGAGCAGTTCTTC.

The chain joins TRBV4-1 to TRBJ1-1; D possibly corresponds to TRBD1 (6 bases). Germline values: CDR1 MGHRA, CDR2 YSYEKL. This CDR3 has 16 residues. Trimming took 1 base from V and 0 from J, leaving 12 bases between them. CDR3 region: CASSQAYTGMNTEAFF. In nucleotides, the CDR3 is TGCGCCAGCAGCCAAGCCTACACAGGGATGAACACTGAAGCTTTCTTT.

This clone was counted a few times. The genes are TRBV2 and TRBJ1-6; D unresolved. Germline values: CDR1 SNHLY, CDR2 FYNNEI. This CDR3 is built from 15 residues. Trimming cost V 3 bases and J 3 bases, with 9 bases left between them. In nucleotides, the CDR3 is TGTGCCAGCAGTGAGGGCAGCCTCTATAATTCACCCCTCCACTTT. Amino acid sequence: CASSEGSLYNSPLHF.

The rearrangement joins TRBV5-6 to TRBJ2-7, with D perhaps TRBD2 (5 bases). This CDR3 has 15 residues. V was clipped by 0 bases and J by 0 bases, with 10 bases between them. Germline V gene lookup returns CDR1 SGHDT and CDR2 YYEEEE. The CDR3 DNA reads TGTGCCAGCAGCTTGGCTGTGGGGAGCTCCTACGAGCAGTACTTC. Protein sequence: CASSLAVGSSYEQYF.